Following are 14 T cell receptor beta chains from one sample sequenced in a study of metastatic and nonmetastatic thyroid tumors. TCRdb re-called clones via MiXCR from the PCR reads. The data show about 11,000 clones, nearly 30% seen once. Thyroid surgery was performed in patients who had received no treatment beforehand. Sequencing was carried out using tumor tissue. The receptors shown here come from a female donor with papillary thyroid cancer or a benign thyroid nodule (not recorded which). Some clones in this sample may be carry-over from other donors' samples.

This clone was detected ten times or more. Being one base from a much bigger clone, this may be a read error. Other nucleotide sequences in the sample specify the same CDR3. The chain combines TRBV11-2 with TRBJ2-1; no definite D call. The CDR3 covers 15 residues. Germline assignment: CDR1 SGHAT and CDR2 FQNNGV. Trimming removed 3 bases from V and 9 bases from J, with 18 bases in between. The CDR3 DNA reads TGTGCCAGCAGCTTTGGCAACGGGCTTGGGGTTGAGCAGTTCTTC. Encoded protein: CASSFGNGLGVEQFF.

In its sample, this clone ranks as medium-sized (0.01 to 0.1%). This rearrangement joins TRBV11-3 to TRBJ1-2, with 7 bases lining up with TRBD1. V was pared by 5 bases and J by 8 bases, with 20 bases of the junction left unmatched. Germline assignment: CDR1 SGHNT and CDR2 YENEEA. This CDR3 is 17 amino acids long. For the CDR3, the DNA is TGTGCCAGCAGCCCCTCCCCTTGGGCCAGGGGGACGATGGGCTACACCTTC. Its translation: CASSPSPWARGTMGYTF.

This clone was observed many times. The sample contains more than one DNA sequence encoding this CDR3. The chain joins TRBV7-9 to TRBJ1-1; D is ambiguous. V was pared by 2 bases and J by 4 bases, with 11 bases between. The CDR3 covers 14 residues. CDR1 SEHNR and CDR2 FQNEAQ come from the germline V gene (reference sequence). CDR3 protein: CASSLSGVGTEAFF. CDR3 bases: TGTGCCAGCAGCTTATCTGGGGTGGGCACTGAAGCTTTCTTT.

With regard to this clone: A much larger clonotype is one base distant, so this may be a read error. The sample holds other DNA sequences that translate to the same CDR3. This chain links TRBV5-1 with TRBJ2-2, with TRBD2 as a possible D gene (6 bases). The CDR3 is 15 residues long. Germline V gene data show CDR1 as SGHRS and CDR2 as YFSETQ. V was shortened by 5 bases and J by 4 bases, with 15 bases between the two germline ends. Here the CDR3 DNA reads TGCGCCAGCAGGCCTTGGGCGGGGCTCACCGGGGAGCTGTTTTTT. Protein product: CASRPWAGLTGELFF. Using reference TRBV5-1 and TRBJ2-2 for the parts outside the CDR3, the full variable domain is KAGVTQTPRYLIKTRGQQVTLSCSPISGHRSVSWYQQTPGQGLQFLFEYFSETQRNKGNFPGRFSGRQFSNSRSEMNVSTLELGDSALYLCASRPWAGLTGELFFGEGSRLTVL.

The chain recombines TRBV27 with TRBJ2-7, with no clear D. This CDR3 is 14 amino acids long. Germline CDR1 MNHEY, CDR2 SMNVEV (reference sequence). V was cut by 2 bases and J by 6 bases, with 14 bases left in between. The chain's CDR3 is CASSLKLLTTEQYF. CDR3 nucleotides: TGTGCCAGCAGTTTAAAACTCCTGACAACCGAGCAGTACTTC.

This chain connects TRBV6-2 or TRBV6-3 to TRBJ2-3; 11 nucleotides align to TRBD2. The V segment lost 2 bases and the J segment 2 bases; nucleotides outside the gene matches: 12. The CDR3 has 19 residues. From germline, CDR1 is MNHEY and CDR2 SVGEGT. The CDR3 DNA reads TGTGCCAGCAGTTACCGAGGCCTAGCGGGAGGAGGGTTCACAGATACGCAGTATTTT. Translation: CASSYRGLAGGGFTDTQYF.

This clone has at least ten counts. The V call is TRBV19, the J call TRBJ2-4; unclear D gene. V was clipped by 5 bases and J by 4 bases, with 15 bases between them. The CDR3 spans 15 residues. Germline V lookup: CDR1 LNHDA, CDR2 SQIVND (reference sequence). The CDR3 DNA reads as TGTGCCAGTAGTCCCGGACCTGGAATTAAAAACATTCAGTACTTC. It yields the protein CASSPGPGIKNIQYF. Complete variable domain (other parts from reference TRBV19 and TRBJ2-4): DGGITQSPKYLFRKEGQNVTLSCEQNLNHDAMYWYRQDPGQGLRLIYYSQIVNDFQKGDIAEGYSVSREKKESFPLTVTSAQKNPTAFYLCASSPGPGIKNIQYFGAGTRLSVL.

By sample fraction, this clone is medium-sized. The V gene is TRBV9, the J gene TRBJ2-3; D might be TRBD2 (6 bases). V lost 0 bases to trimming and J lost 2 bases, with 10 bases between them. Germline loops: CDR1 SGDLS, CDR2 YYNGEE. The CDR3 extends over 15 amino acids. CDR3 sequence (DNA): TGTGCCAGCAGCGTAGTAGGAGGGGCCACAGATACGCAGTATTTT. It codes for CASSVVGGATDTQYF.

The rearrangement links TRBV19 to TRBJ2-3; possibly TRBD1 for D (5 bases). Germline V gene lookup returns CDR1 LNHDA and CDR2 SQIVND (reference sequence). The CDR3 totals 15 residues. V was shortened by 4 bases and J by 2 bases, with 13 bases between the two germline ends. CDR3 residues: CASSRTQGFTDTQYF. CDR3 nucleotide sequence: TGTGCCAGTAGTAGGACCCAGGGATTCACAGATACGCAGTATTTT.

The gene calls are TRBV7-9 and TRBJ2-5, with D uncertain. This CDR3 has 13 amino acids. The V end was cut by 7 bases, the J end by 3 bases, with 12 bases between. Germline lookup yields CDR1 SEHNR and CDR2 FQNEAQ (reference sequence). The CDR3 DNA sequence: TGTGCCAGCACCTCGGTCCCGAAAGAGACCCAGTACTTC. Translation: CASTSVPKETQYF.

The chain's CDR3 is CASSLGQLYEQYF. CDR3 sequence (DNA): TGTGCCAGCAGCCTGGGACAGCTGTACGAGCAGTACTTC. V is TRBV28 and J is TRBJ2-7; TRBD1 matches at 7 bases. The trim removed 6 bases at V and 4 bases at J, leaving 6 bases unmatched. Germline CDR1 and CDR2: MDHEN and SYDVKM. The CDR3 extends over 13 amino acids.

V usage is TRBV5-1 and J usage is TRBJ2-3; D may be TRBD2 (5 bases). Per germline, CDR1 SGHRS and CDR2 YFSETQ. V was clipped by 4 bases and J by 2 bases, with 14 bases between them. The CDR3 sequence is 15 residues long. The CDR3 region has the DNA TGCGCCAGCAGCCCGCAGCCGGAGGTCACAGATACGCAGTATTTT. Translated, it gives CASSPQPEVTDTQYF.

The sample holds a few counts of this clone. The chain uses TRBV20-1 and TRBJ2-1; D not certain. CDR3 length: 11 amino acids. The V end was cut by 1 base, the J end by 6 bases, with 4 bases between. The germline gives CDR1 DFQATT, CDR2 SNEGSKA (reference sequence). The CDR3 reads CSARVPNEQFF. The CDR3 DNA reads as TGCAGTGCTAGAGTCCCCAATGAGCAGTTCTTC.

The CDR3 loop reads CSARQGDTEAFF. CDR3 bases: TGCAGTGCTAGACAGGGGGACACTGAAGCTTTCTTT. The chain uses TRBV20-1 and TRBJ1-1, with 7 nucleotides matching TRBD1. Germline CDR1 reads DFQATT; CDR2 reads SNEGSKA (reference sequence). V shed 2 bases, J shed 3 bases, and the junction held 0 bases outside the gene matches. The CDR3 is 12 amino acids.